This T cell receptor beta chain was recorded in a study of cytomegalovirus exposure and HLA in healthy donors. Details on this clone: Its target is unknown.

Measured with immunoSEQ multiplex PCR; TCRdb has only the in-frame clones, and not every one. This table holds 220,000 or so clones, roughly 83% found once. The CDR3 totals 11 residues. In germline, CDR1 is SEHNR, CDR2 FQNEAQ (reference sequence). The V gene lost 5 bases and the J gene lost 8 bases, with 9 bases spanning the gap. Regarding the study as a whole: CMV antigen specificity of three CMV-associated chains was confirmed in vitro. There were some public TCRs occurring in many donors, but most TCR sequences were rare.

The chain uses TRBV7-9 and TRBJ1-2; D is unclear. Material for sequencing was PBMCs. This TCR was sampled from a woman aged 18-30 years in good health and CMV-seronegative. CDR3 DNA sequence: TGTGCCAGCAGCCTTCGAGGAGGCTACACCTTC. Encoded protein: CASSLRGGYTF.